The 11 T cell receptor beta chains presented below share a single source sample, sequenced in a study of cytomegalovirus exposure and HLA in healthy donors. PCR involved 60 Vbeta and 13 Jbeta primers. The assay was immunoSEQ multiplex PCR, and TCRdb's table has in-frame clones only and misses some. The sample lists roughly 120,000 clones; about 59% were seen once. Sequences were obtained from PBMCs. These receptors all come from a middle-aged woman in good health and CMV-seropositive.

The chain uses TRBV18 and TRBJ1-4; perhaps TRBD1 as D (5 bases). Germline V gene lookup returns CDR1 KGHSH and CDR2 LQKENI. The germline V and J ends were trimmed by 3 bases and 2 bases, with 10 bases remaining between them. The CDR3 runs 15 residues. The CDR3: CASSPFGGTNEKLFF. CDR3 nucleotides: TGTGCCAGCTCACCCTTTGGGGGGACTAATGAAAAACTGTTTTTT.

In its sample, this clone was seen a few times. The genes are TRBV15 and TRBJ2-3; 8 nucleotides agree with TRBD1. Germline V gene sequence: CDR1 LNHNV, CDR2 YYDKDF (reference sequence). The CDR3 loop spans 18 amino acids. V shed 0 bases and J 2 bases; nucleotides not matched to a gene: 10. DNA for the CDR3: TGTGCCACCAGCAGAGATCGTTGGACAGGGAGGTACACAGATACGCAGTATTTT. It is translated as CATSRDRWTGRYTDTQYF.

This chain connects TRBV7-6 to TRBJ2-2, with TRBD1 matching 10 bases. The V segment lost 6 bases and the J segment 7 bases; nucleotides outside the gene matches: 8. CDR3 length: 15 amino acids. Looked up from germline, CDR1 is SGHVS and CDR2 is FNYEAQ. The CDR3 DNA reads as TGTGCCAGCAGTTTGACAGGGGGCATGATCGGGGAGCTGTTTTTT. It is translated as CASSLTGGMIGELFF.

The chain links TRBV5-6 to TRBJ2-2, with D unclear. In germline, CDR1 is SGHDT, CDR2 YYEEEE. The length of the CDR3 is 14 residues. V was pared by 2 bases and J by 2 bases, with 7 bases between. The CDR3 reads CASSLPSNTGELFF. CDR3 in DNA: TGTGCCAGCAGCTTACCGAGCAACACCGGGGAGCTGTTTTTT.

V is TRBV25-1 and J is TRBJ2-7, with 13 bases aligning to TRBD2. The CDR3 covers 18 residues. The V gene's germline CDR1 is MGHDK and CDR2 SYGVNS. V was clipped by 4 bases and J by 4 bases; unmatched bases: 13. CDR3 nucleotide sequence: TGTGCCAGCAGTGTGGACGGGACTAGCGGGACCCTAGGATACGAGCAGTACTTC. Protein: CASSVDGTSGTLGYEQYF.

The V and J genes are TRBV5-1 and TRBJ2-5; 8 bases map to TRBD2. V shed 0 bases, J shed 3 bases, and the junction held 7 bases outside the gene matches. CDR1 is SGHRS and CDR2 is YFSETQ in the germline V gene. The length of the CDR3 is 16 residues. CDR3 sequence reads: CASSLGEAGEKETQYF. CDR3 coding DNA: TGCGCCAGCAGCTTGGGGGAAGCGGGAGAAAAAGAGACCCAGTACTTC.

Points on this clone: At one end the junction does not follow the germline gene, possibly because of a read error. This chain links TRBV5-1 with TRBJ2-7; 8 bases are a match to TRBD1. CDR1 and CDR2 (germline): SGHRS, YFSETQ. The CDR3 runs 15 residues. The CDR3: CTSSLNQGANYEQYF. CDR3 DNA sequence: TGCACCAGCAGCTTGAACCAGGGGGCCAACTACGAGCAGTACTTC.

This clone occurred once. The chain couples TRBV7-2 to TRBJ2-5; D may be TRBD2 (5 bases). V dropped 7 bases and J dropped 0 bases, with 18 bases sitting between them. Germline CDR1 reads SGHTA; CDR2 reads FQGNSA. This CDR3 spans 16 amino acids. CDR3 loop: CASIAGASRHQETQYF. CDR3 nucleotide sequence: TGTGCCAGCATCGCGGGCGCTAGCCGACACCAAGAGACCCAGTACTTC.

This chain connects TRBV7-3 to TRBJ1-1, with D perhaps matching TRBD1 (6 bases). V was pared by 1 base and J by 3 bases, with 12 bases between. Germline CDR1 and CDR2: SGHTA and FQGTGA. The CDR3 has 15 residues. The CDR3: CASSLREGGYTEAFF. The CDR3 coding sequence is TGTGCCAGCAGCTTAAGGGAGGGGGGATACACTGAAGCTTTCTTT. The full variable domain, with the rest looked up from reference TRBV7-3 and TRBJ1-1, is GAGVSQTPSNKVTEKGKYVELRCDPISGHTALYWYRQSLGQGPEFLIYFQGTGAADDSGLPNDRFFAVRPEGSVSTLKIQRTERGDSAVYLCASSLREGGYTEAFFGQGTRLTVV.

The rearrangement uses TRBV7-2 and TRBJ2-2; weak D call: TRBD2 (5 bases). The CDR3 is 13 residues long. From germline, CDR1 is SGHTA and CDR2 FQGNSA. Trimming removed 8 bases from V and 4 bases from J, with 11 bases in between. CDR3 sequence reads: CASVRRVTGELFF. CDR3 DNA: TGTGCCAGCGTCAGGCGGGTCACCGGGGAGCTGTTTTTT. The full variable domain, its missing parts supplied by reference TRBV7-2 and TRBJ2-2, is GAGVSQSPSNKVTEKGKDVELRCDPISGHTALYWYRQSLGQGLEFLIYFQGNSAPDKSGLPSDRFSAERTGGSVSTLTIQRTQQEDSAVYLCASVRRVTGELFFGEGSRLTVL.

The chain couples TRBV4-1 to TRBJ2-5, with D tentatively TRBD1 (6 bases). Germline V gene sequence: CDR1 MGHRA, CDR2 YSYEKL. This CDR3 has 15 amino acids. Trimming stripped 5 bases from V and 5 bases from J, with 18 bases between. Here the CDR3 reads CASSRGQNPGETQYF. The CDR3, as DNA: TGCGCCAGCAGCAGGGGACAAAACCCAGGGGAGACCCAGTACTTC.